This T cell receptor (beta chain) was profiled in a study of monozygotic twins with inflammatory bowel disease. General study findings and limits: IBD patients displayed reduced TCRbeta diversity (inverse Simpson) when set against healthy co-twins.

UMIs containing a 6-nucleotide sample barcode were added via template switching. TCRdb reanalyzed the 5' RACE reads and collapses them to one entry per CDR3 protein, without DNA. This table lists 80,000 or so distinct CDR3 sequences. Looked up from germline, CDR1 is SEHNR and CDR2 is FQNEAQ (reference sequence). This CDR3 is built from 14 residues. Donors each contributed one blood sample measuring around 2.4 ml. As to this clonotype: Its antigen is unknown.

The sequencing input was blood. This rearrangement joins TRBV7-9 to TRBJ2-3. The sequence came from a human donor with ulcerative colitis or Crohn's disease, or a healthy co-twin of an affected twin (not recorded which). The CDR3 sequence is CASKLYVVTDTQYF.